This T cell receptor beta chain was observed in a study of T cell repertoires in cytomegalovirus infection. Study-wide background: CMV infection together with matching HLA type was indicated by public TCR beta signatures.

The germline V gene encodes CDR1 SGHAT and CDR2 FQNNGV. The V segment lost 5 bases and the J segment 2 bases; nucleotides outside the gene matches: 3. CDR3 length equals 14 residues. This clonotype has just a few counts. Its cognate antigen is unknown. TCRdb independently ran MiXCR on the reads; one entry per CDR3 protein. The table lists roughly 200,000 distinct CDR3 sequences, around 40% of them singletons. Sequences were derived from CD8+ T cells from cultured PBMCs, sampled from culture after CMV antigen stimulation. The chain joins TRBV11-2 to TRBJ2-7; 10 bases align to TRBD1. This TCR was sampled from a human donor in good health (CMV status not recorded). Some clones in this sample may be carry-over from other donors' samples. CDR3 sequence (DNA): TGTGCCAGCAGCCCGGGACAGGGGCCCTACGAGCAGTACTTC. Its protein product is CASSPGQGPYEQYF.